The 31 T cell receptor beta chains given below trace back to one sample, sequenced in a study of a mutant IDH1 vaccine in newly diagnosed glioma. The data were produced by immunoSEQ multiplex PCR, yet TCRdb's version contains in-frame clones alone and is incomplete. This table holds tens of thousands of clones, roughly four fifths found once. The time point was: baseline, week 1 (first vaccination visit). Stated treatment: pre-vaccination baseline after standard-of-care therapy. The specimen comprised PBMCs, sampled from a glioma patient treated with radiotherapy, temozolomide or both. The receptors here all came from a man in his forties with glioma. Some clones in this sample may be carry-over from other donors' samples.

The V gene is TRBV6-5, the J gene TRBJ2-6; D may correspond to TRBD1 or TRBD2 (5 bases each). V gave up 5 bases and J gave up 2 bases, with 10 bases separating them. The CDR3 runs 15 residues. CDR1 is MNHEY, CDR2 SVGAGI, per germline. CDR3 amino acids: CASSPRGAGANVLTF. CDR3 nucleotide sequence: TGTGCCAGCAGTCCGAGGGGTGCTGGGGCCAACGTCCTGACTTTC.

V and J are TRBV5-1 and TRBJ2-1; 9 nucleotides align to TRBD2. Germline lookup yields CDR1 SGHRS and CDR2 YFSETQ. CDR3 length: 15 residues. Trimming cost V 1 base and J 8 bases; bases outside gene matches: 7. CDR3 bases: TGCGCCAGCAGCTTGTCCGGGACTAGCACCCATGAGCAGTTCTTC. It specifies CASSLSGTSTHEQFF.

This chain connects TRBV9 to TRBJ2-1; either TRBD1 or TRBD2 may fit D (5 bases each). This CDR3 comprises 15 residues. Trimming removed 2 bases from V and 1 base from J, with 10 bases in between. Germline V gene sequence: CDR1 SGDLS, CDR2 YYNGEE. The chain's CDR3 is CASSVGDLSYNEQFF. CDR3 nucleotides: TGTGCCAGCAGCGTGGGGGATCTTTCCTACAATGAGCAGTTCTTC.

This chain links TRBV7-9 with TRBJ2-7; no clear D. Trimming took 1 base from V and 0 from J, leaving 10 bases between them. Germline V gives CDR1 SEHNR, CDR2 FQNEAQ (reference sequence). The CDR3 extends over 15 amino acids. The CDR3 sequence: CASSLEGLLSYEQYF. The CDR3 nucleotides read TGTGCCAGCAGCTTAGAAGGGCTCCTCTCCTACGAGCAGTACTTC.

The chain couples TRBV7-2 to TRBJ1-6; 8 positions match TRBD1. With V trimmed by 2 bases and J by 9 bases, 6 bases remained unmatched. The CDR3 contains 15 residues. Per the germline V gene, CDR1 is SGHTA and CDR2 is FQGNSA. CDR3 residues: CASSLIGTGGSPLHF. CDR3 in DNA: TGTGCCAGCAGCTTAATAGGGACAGGAGGTTCACCCCTCCACTTT.

The CDR3 protein is CASRPGQGVGELFF. The CDR3 DNA is TGTGCCAGCAGACCGGGACAGGGCGTCGGGGAGCTGTTTTTT. The chain employs TRBV2 and TRBJ2-2; 9 bases are shared with TRBD1. The CDR3 totals 14 residues. Germline V lookup: CDR1 SNHLY, CDR2 FYNNEI. V gave up 6 bases and J gave up 7 bases; unmatched junction bases: 6.

This clone was counted at least ten times. The chain combines TRBV2 with TRBJ2-2; D gene unclear. Germline CDR1 SNHLY, CDR2 FYNNEI. With 7 bases removed from V and 6 bases from J, the gap between germline ends came to 0 bases. CDR3 size: 9 residues. CDR3 amino acids: CASTGELFF. In nucleotides, the CDR3 is TGTGCCAGCACCGGGGAGCTGTTTTTT.

This clone appeared a few times. This chain connects TRBV19 to TRBJ1-2; D unclear. CDR3 size: 15 residues. CDR1 is LNHDA and CDR2 is SQIVND in the germline V gene (reference sequence). Between the trimmed V and J ends, which lost 7 bases and 0 bases, there was a span of 15 bases. CDR3 DNA sequence: TGTGCCAGTAATGTCTGGGCAGCAGCTAACTATGGCTACACCTTC. Amino acids: CASNVWAAANYGYTF.

There are a few counts of this clone. Other nucleotide sequences in the sample specify the same CDR3. V usage is TRBV5-1 and J usage is TRBJ1-1; tentative D call: TRBD1 (5 bases). The CDR3 has 13 amino acids. V gave up 1 base and J gave up 5 bases, with 9 bases separating them. CDR1 and CDR2 from the germline V gene are SGHRS and YFSETQ. The CDR3 nucleotides read TGCGCCAGCAGCTTGAGGGGAGGGACTGAAGCTTTCTTT. Amino acids: CASSLRGGTEAFF.

This chain uses TRBV6-5 with TRBJ2-7; tentative D call: TRBD2 (6 bases). The germline V gene has CDR1 MNHEY and CDR2 SVGAGI. With 6 bases removed from V and 6 bases from J, the gap between germline ends came to 18 bases. The CDR3 spans 14 residues. CDR3 amino acids: CASRTRGSAGEQYF. As DNA, the CDR3 is TGTGCCAGCAGAACGCGGGGCTCAGCTGGCGAGCAGTACTTC.

The rearrangement joins TRBV9 to TRBJ2-1; 9 nucleotides match TRBD1. Germline assignment: CDR1 SGDLS and CDR2 YYNGEE. With 1 base clipped from V and 5 bases from J, the junction kept 4 bases outside the gene matches. The CDR3 runs to 15 residues. CDR3 coding DNA: TGTGCCAGCAGCGTAAGGACAGGGGTTAACAATGAGCAGTTCTTC. Amino acid sequence: CASSVRTGVNNEQFF.

Note on this clone: Germline and junction disagree at one end, which may indicate a read error. The rearrangement joins TRBV2 to TRBJ1-4; 8 positions agree with TRBD1. The germline CDR1 and CDR2 sequences are SNHLY and FYNNEI. CDR3 size: 15 residues. This chain's CDR3 is CASSEAGGPNEKLFF. Written as DNA, the CDR3 is TGTGCCAGCAGCGAAGCAGGGGGCCCTAATGAAAAACTGTTTTTT. Supplemented by reference TRBV2 and TRBJ1-4, the full variable domain reads EPEVTQTPSHQVTQMGQEVILRCVPISNHLYFYWYRQILGQKVEFLVSFYNNEISEKSEIFDDQFSVERPDGSNFTLKIRSTKLEDSAMYFCASSEAGGPNEKLFFGSGTQLSVL.

The chain carries TRBV5-1 and TRBJ1-6; 7 nucleotides align to TRBD1. With 10 bases clipped from V and 0 bases from J, the junction kept 10 bases outside the gene matches. The length of the CDR3 is 16 residues. Germline loops: CDR1 SGHRS, CDR2 YFSETQ. The CDR3 is CASRGGLSSYNSPLHF. CDR3 bases: TGCGCCTCCAGGGGGGGGTTAAGCTCCTATAATTCACCCCTCCACTTT.

In its sample, this clone was seen a few times. V usage is TRBV7-8 and J usage is TRBJ1-2; D call uncertain. Germline V lookup: CDR1 SGHVS, CDR2 FQNEAQ. The CDR3 runs 14 residues. Trimming took off 1 base at V and 7 bases at J, with 13 bases between the two ends. CDR3 amino acids: CASSLVERVGGYTF. The CDR3 DNA reads as TGTGCCAGCAGCTTAGTAGAACGGGTGGGTGGCTACACCTTC. The complete variable domain, with remaining parts taken from reference TRBV7-8 and TRBJ1-2, reads GAGVSQSPRYKVAKRGQDVALRCDPISGHVSLFWYQQALGQGPEFLTYFQNEAQLDKSGLPSDRFFAERPEGSVSTLKIQRTQQEDSAVYLCASSLVERVGGYTFGSGTRLTVV.

The gene calls are TRBV5-1 and TRBJ2-5, with 8 bases identical to TRBD2. Per the germline V gene, CDR1 is SGHRS and CDR2 is YFSETQ. After removal of 0 bases from V and 2 bases from J, the junction contained 9 bases not matched to a gene. The CDR3 is 17 residues long. The CDR3, as DNA: TGCGCCAGCAGCTTGGGAGGGTTTAGCGGGGATCAAGAGACCCAGTACTTC. Encoded protein: CASSLGGFSGDQETQYF.

This chain connects TRBV7-8 to TRBJ2-7; D is uncertain. From germline, CDR1 is SGHVS and CDR2 FQNEAQ. The CDR3 is 12 amino acids. Trimming shortened V by 2 bases and J by 3 bases, and 5 bases separated the two germline ends. The CDR3 region has the DNA TGTGCCAGCAGCTTAATGAGCTACGAGCAGTACTTC. Protein product: CASSLMSYEQYF.

The CDR3 here is CASSQDAVSGNGYEQYF. CDR3 DNA sequence: TGTGCCAGCAGCCAAGATGCGGTTAGCGGAAATGGGTACGAGCAGTACTTC. V is TRBV4-2 and J is TRBJ2-7; TRBD2 is a possible D gene (6 bases). Trimming cost V 0 bases and J 4 bases, with 19 bases left between them. This CDR3 region has 17 residues. Germline lookup yields CDR1 LGHNA and CDR2 YNFKEQ.

The genes are TRBV5-4 and TRBJ1-2, with a possible D match to TRBD1 (6 bases). The germline V gene has CDR1 SGHNT and CDR2 YYREEE (reference sequence). CDR3 size: 14 residues. Trimming pared 4 bases from V and 2 bases from J, leaving 12 bases between. The CDR3 loop reads CASSPRGVNYGYTF. For the CDR3, the DNA is TGTGCCAGCAGCCCAAGGGGGGTCAACTATGGCTACACCTTC.

The rearrangement links TRBV15 to TRBJ1-3; D is unresolved. This CDR3 contains 14 residues. Trimming removed 1 base from V and 4 bases from J, with 8 bases in between. Germline loops: CDR1 LNHNV, CDR2 YYDKDF (reference sequence). The CDR3, as DNA: TGTGCCACCAGCAGAGGCAGGCTCGGAAACACCATATATTTT. Amino acid sequence: CATSRGRLGNTIYF.

This sequence joins TRBV28 and TRBJ2-7; no clear D gene. CDR3 length: 12 amino acids. Between the trimmed V and J ends, which lost 5 bases and 5 bases, there was a span of 10 bases. The germline CDR1 and CDR2 sequences are MDHEN and SYDVKM. In DNA form, the CDR3 reads TGTGCCAGCAGTCTCCTGCGCGACGAGCAGTACTTC. It yields the protein CASSLLRDEQYF.

The chain employs TRBV19 and TRBJ2-2; TRBD2 matches at 7 bases. Losses at the gene ends were 4 bases for V and 4 bases for J; bases not matched to a gene: 3. Germline V gene sequence: CDR1 LNHDA, CDR2 SQIVND (reference sequence). This CDR3 comprises 14 residues. CDR3 DNA: TGTGCCAGTAGTACACTAGCGACCACCGGGGAGCTGTTTTTT. The encoded protein is CASSTLATTGELFF.

This clone has a single count. Here the CDR3 reads CAWRDTNSPLHF. In DNA, the CDR3 is TGTGCCTGGAGGGATACAAATTCACCCCTCCACTTT. The chain links TRBV30 to TRBJ1-6; D gene uncertain. The germline V and J ends were trimmed by 3 bases and 7 bases, with 7 bases remaining between them. The CDR3 contains 12 residues. Germline V CDR1 and CDR2: GTSNPN, SVGIG (reference sequence).

This clone was detected only once. J is TRBJ1-6 and V is TRBV19; a weak D match, TRBD1 (6 bases). V was clipped by 3 bases and J by 10 bases, with 16 bases between them. CDR1 LNHDA and CDR2 SQIVND come from the germline V gene (reference sequence). CDR3 length equals 15 residues. CDR3 sequence: CASSIGGTRSSPLHF. The CDR3 DNA is TGTGCCAGTAGTATTGGTGGGACAAGGTCCTCACCCCTCCACTTT.

This chain connects TRBV27 to TRBJ1-5, with D maybe TRBD1 (5 bases). The ends were cut back, 5 bases at V and 7 bases at J, with 15 bases in the middle. CDR1 is MNHEY, CDR2 SMNVEV, per germline (reference sequence). CDR3 size: 14 residues. The CDR3 coding sequence is TGTGCCAGCAGTCCCAGGGCCCTTTCCCAGCCCCAGCATTTT. It codes for CASSPRALSQPQHF.

This sequence joins TRBV11-1 and TRBJ2-2; no clear D gene. Germline V gene lookup returns CDR1 SGHAT and CDR2 FQDESV (reference sequence). This CDR3 comprises 14 residues. The V end was cut by 1 base, the J end by 4 bases, with 7 bases between. CDR3 sequence: CASSLVGSTGELFF. For the CDR3, the DNA is TGTGCCAGCAGCTTAGTAGGCAGCACCGGGGAGCTGTTTTTT.

V usage is TRBV10-2 and J usage is TRBJ2-3; 7 bases line up with TRBD2. Germline V gene data show CDR1 as WSHSY and CDR2 as SAAADI. The CDR3 consists of 15 residues. V trimming: 5 bases; J trimming: 2 bases; junction bases outside the gene matches: 7. The CDR3 spells CASSRIAGNTDTQYF. The CDR3 nucleotides read TGCGCCAGCAGTAGGATAGCGGGTAACACAGATACGCAGTATTTT.

The chain links TRBV6-6 to TRBJ2-4, with 7 bases matching TRBD1. Trimming at V came to 7 bases and at J to 3 bases, leaving 6 bases not matched to a gene. This CDR3 region has 14 residues. Germline V CDR1 and CDR2: MNHNY, SVGAGI (reference sequence). The CDR3 bases are TGTGCCAGCACCGAGGGACAGTACAAAAACATTCAGTACTTC. It is translated as CASTEGQYKNIQYF.

The chain employs TRBV11-2 and TRBJ2-2; D is possibly TRBD2 (7 bases). The V end was cut by 2 bases, the J end by 7 bases, with 14 bases between. This CDR3 is 15 amino acids long. The V gene's germline CDR1 is SGHAT and CDR2 FQNNGV. The CDR3 bases are TGTGCCAGCAGCTTACGGGCGGGGGCATACGGGGAGCTGTTTTTT. Protein product: CASSLRAGAYGELFF.

The V call is TRBV5-1, the J call TRBJ2-2, with TRBD1 as a possible D gene (5 bases). Between the trimmed V and J ends, which lost 3 bases and 3 bases, there was a span of 12 bases. Germline V gives CDR1 SGHRS, CDR2 YFSETQ. The CDR3 is made up of 15 amino acids. The CDR3 DNA reads TGCGCCAGCAGCTCCGTCAGGGCCGACACCGGGGAGCTGTTTTTT. The encoded protein is CASSSVRADTGELFF.

The genes are TRBV15 and TRBJ2-3; TRBD1 might be the D (5 bases). CDR1 is LNHNV, CDR2 YYDKDF, per germline (reference sequence). V was pared by 0 bases and J by 2 bases, with 12 bases between. The CDR3 is 16 residues long. The CDR3 region is CATSRDYYGHTDTQYF. CDR3 coding DNA: TGTGCCACCAGCAGAGATTACTACGGACACACAGATACGCAGTATTTT.

The genes are TRBV5-1 and TRBJ2-5; 9 nucleotides line up with TRBD1. J was trimmed by 1 base and V by 0 bases; bases with no gene match: 4. Germline V gene lookup returns CDR1 SGHRS and CDR2 YFSETQ. The CDR3 length is 16 residues. CDR3 sequence (DNA): TGCGCCAGCAGCTTGGTTGGACAGGGGTTCCAAGAGACCCAGTACTTC. Protein product: CASSLVGQGFQETQYF.